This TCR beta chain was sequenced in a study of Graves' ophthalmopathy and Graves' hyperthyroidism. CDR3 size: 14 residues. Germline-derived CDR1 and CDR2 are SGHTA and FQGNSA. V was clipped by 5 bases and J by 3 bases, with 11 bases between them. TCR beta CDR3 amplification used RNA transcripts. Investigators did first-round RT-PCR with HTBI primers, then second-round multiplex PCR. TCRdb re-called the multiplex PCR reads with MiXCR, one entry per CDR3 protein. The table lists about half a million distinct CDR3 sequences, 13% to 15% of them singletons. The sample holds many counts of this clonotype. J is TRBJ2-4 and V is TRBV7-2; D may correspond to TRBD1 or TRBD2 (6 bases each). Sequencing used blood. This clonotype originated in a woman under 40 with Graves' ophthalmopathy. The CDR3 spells CTSSKGGDKNIQYF. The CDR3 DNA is TGTACCAGCAGCAAGGGGGGAGACAAAAACATTCAGTACTTC.